This T cell receptor (beta chain) was obtained from a study of blood T cell repertoires in COVID-19. About the study: COVID-19 samples collected from the United States, Italy and Spain covered acute and convalescent phases. The cDNA or gDNA used as material had been derived from T cells, B-cell-depleted T cells, or PBMCs.

Followed longitudinally, the Seattle patients had been enrolled during active infection. Methods used by the authors: Nucleated cell counts were estimated from reference gene primer amplification. The data were produced by immunoSEQ multiplex PCR, yet TCRdb's version contains in-frame clones alone and is incomplete. From that table come the V and J calls and clone size; the DNA was used to work out D and trimming. Of hundreds of thousands of clones in the sample, 88% were seen once. This sequence was found in a woman aged 25-40 years with COVID-19, enrolled during active disease. The sample was peripheral blood.

This chain's CDR3 is CSASGLDQETQYF. In nucleotides, the CDR3 is TGCAGTGCTAGTGGACTAGACCAAGAGACCCAGTACTTC. The V and J genes are TRBV20-1 and TRBJ2-5; 7 nucleotides agree with TRBD2. The V gene's germline CDR1 is DFQATT and CDR2 SNEGSKA (reference sequence). The CDR3 has 13 amino acids. J lost 0 bases, V lost 3 bases, and 1 base had no gene match.